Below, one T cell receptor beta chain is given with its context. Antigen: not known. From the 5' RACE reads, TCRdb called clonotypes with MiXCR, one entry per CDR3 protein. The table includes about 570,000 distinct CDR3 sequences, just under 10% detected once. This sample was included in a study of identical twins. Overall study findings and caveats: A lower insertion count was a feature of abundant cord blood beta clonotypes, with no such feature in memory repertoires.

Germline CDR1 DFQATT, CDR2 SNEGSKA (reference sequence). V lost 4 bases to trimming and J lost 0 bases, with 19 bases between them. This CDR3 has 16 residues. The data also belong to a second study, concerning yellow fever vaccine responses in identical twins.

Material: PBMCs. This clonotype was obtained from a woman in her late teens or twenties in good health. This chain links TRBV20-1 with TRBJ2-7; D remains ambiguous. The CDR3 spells CSANFPAKTSSYEQYF. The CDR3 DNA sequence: TGCAGTGCTAACTTCCCAGCCAAAACCAGCTCCTACGAGCAGTACTTC.